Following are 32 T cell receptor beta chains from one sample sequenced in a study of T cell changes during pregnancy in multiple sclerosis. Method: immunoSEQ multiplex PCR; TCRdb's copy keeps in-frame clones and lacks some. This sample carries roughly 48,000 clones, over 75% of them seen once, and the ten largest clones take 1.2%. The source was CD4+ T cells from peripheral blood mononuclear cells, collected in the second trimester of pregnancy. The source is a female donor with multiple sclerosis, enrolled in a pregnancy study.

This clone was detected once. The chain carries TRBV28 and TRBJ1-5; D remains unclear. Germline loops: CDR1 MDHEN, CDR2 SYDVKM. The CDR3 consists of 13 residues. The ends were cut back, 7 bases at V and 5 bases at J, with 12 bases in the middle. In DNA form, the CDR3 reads TGTGCCAGCACCCCTGTTGCGGATCAGCCCCAGCATTTT. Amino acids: CASTPVADQPQHF.

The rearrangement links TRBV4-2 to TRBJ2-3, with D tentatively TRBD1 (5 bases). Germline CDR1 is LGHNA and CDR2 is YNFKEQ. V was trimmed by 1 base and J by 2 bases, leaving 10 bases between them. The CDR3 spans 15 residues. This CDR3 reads CASSQGQLDTDTQYF. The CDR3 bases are TGTGCCAGCAGCCAAGGACAGTTAGACACAGATACGCAGTATTTT.

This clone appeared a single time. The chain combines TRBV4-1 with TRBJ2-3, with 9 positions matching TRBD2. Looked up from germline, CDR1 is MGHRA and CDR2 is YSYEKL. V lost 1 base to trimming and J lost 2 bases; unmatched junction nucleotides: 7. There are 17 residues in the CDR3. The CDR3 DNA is TGCGCCAGCAGCCAAGTCATAGCGGGGGCGAACACAGATACGCAGTATTTT. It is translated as CASSQVIAGANTDTQYF.

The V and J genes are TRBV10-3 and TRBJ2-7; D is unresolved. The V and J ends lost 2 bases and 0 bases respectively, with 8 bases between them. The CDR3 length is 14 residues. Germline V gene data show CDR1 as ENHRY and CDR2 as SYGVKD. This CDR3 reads CAISEQWSSYEQYF. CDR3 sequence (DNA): TGTGCCATCAGTGAGCAGTGGAGCTCCTACGAGCAGTACTTC.

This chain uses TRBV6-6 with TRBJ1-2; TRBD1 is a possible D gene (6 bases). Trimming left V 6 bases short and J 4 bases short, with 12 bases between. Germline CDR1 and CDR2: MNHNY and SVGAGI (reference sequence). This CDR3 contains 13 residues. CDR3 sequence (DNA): TGTGCCAGCAGGGGGGGGGCGGGCTATGGCTACACCTTC. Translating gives CASRGGAGYGYTF.

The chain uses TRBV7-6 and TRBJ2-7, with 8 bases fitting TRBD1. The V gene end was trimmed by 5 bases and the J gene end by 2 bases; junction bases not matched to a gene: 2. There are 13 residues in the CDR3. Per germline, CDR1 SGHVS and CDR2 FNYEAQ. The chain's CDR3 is CASSRQGPYEQYF. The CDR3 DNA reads TGTGCCAGCAGCCGACAGGGGCCCTACGAGCAGTACTTC.

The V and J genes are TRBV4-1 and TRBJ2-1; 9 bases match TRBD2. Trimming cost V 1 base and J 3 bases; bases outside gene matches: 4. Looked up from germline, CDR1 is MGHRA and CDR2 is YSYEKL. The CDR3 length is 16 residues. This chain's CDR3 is CASSQVRLAVYNEQFF. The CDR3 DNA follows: TGCGCCAGCAGCCAAGTCCGACTAGCGGTCTACAATGAGCAGTTCTTC.

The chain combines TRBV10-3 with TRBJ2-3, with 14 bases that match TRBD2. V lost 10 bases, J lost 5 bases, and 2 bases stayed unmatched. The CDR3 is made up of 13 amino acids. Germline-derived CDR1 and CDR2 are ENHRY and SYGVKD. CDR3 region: CATGLAGVDTQYF. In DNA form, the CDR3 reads TGTGCCACGGGACTAGCGGGAGTAGATACGCAGTATTTT.

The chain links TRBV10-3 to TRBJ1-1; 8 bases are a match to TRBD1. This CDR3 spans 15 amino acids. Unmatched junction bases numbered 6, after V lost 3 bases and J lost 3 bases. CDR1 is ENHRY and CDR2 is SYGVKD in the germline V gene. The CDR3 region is CAISDRGLRDTEAFF. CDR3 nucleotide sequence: TGTGCCATCAGTGACAGGGGGCTCAGGGACACTGAAGCTTTCTTT.

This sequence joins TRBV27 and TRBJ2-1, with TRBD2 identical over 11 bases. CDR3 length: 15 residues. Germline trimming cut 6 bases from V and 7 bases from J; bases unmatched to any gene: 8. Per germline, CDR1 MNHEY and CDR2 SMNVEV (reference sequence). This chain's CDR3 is CASSTGLAGHNEQFF. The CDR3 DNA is TGTGCCAGCAGCACCGGACTAGCGGGTCATAATGAGCAGTTCTTC.

The CDR3, as DNA: TGTGCCAGCAGTTTTCGGCGGTCTGGGGCCAACGTCCTGACTTTC. This translates into CASSFRRSGANVLTF. J is TRBJ2-6 and V is TRBV28; D unresolved. In germline, CDR1 is MDHEN, CDR2 SYDVKM. V was clipped by 3 bases and J by 1 base, with 7 bases between them. This CDR3 has 15 amino acids.

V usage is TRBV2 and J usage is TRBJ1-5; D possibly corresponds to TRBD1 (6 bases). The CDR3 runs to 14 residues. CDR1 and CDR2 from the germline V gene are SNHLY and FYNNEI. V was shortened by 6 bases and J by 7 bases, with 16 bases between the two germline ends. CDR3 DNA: TGTGCCAGCAGCGAGGGCCAGGGGAAGCAGCCCCAGCATTTT. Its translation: CASSEGQGKQPQHF.

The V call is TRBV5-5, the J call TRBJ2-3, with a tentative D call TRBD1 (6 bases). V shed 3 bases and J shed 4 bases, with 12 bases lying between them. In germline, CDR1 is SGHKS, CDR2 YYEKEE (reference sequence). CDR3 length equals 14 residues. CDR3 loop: CASSSTGSADTQYF. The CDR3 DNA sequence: TGTGCCAGCAGCTCAACAGGGTCGGCAGATACGCAGTATTTT. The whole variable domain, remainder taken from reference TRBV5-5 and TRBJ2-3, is DAGVTQSPTHLIKTRGQQVTLRCSPISGHKSVSWYQQVLGQGPQFIFQYYEKEERGRGNFPDRFSARQFPNYSSELNVNALLLGDSALYLCASSSTGSADTQYFGPGTRLTVL.

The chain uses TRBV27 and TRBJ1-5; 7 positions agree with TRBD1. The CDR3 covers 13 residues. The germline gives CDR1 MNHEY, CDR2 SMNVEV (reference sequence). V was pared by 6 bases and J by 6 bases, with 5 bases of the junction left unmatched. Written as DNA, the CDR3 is TGTGCCAGCAGAAATAACAGGGGTCAGCCCCAGCATTTT. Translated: CASRNNRGQPQHF.

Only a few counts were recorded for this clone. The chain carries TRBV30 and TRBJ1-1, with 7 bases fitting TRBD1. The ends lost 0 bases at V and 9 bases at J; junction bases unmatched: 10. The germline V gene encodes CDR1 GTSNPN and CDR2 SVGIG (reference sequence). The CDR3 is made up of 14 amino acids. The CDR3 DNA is TGTGCCTGGAGTGTACAAGGGGGCAGCGAAAAAGCTTTCTTT. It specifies CAWSVQGGSEKAFF. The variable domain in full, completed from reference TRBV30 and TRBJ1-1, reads SQTIHQWPATLVQPVGSPLSLECTVEGTSNPNLYWYRQAAGRGLQLLFYSVGIGQISSEVPQNLSASRPQDRQFILSSKKLLLSDSGFYLCAWSVQGGSEKAFFGQGTRLTVV.

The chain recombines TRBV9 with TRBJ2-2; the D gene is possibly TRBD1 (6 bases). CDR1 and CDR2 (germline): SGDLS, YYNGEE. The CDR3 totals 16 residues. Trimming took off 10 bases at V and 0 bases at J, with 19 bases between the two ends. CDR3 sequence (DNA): TGTGCCGGCAAAAAGGGACACGATACGAACACCGGGGAGCTGTTTTTT. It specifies CAGKKGHDTNTGELFF.

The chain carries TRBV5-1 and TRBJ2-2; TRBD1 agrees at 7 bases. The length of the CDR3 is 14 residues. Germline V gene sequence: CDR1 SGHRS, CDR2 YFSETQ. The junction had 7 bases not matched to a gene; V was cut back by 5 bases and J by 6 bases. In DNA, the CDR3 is TGCGCCAGCAGTCAGACAGGGATGCCCGGGGAGCTGTTTTTT. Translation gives CASSQTGMPGELFF.

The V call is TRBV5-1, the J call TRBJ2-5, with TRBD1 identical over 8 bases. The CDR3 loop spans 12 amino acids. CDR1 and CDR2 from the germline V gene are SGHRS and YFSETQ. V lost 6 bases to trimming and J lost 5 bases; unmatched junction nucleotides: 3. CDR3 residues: CASTNRGETQYF. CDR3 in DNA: TGCGCCAGCACCAACAGGGGGGAGACCCAGTACTTC.

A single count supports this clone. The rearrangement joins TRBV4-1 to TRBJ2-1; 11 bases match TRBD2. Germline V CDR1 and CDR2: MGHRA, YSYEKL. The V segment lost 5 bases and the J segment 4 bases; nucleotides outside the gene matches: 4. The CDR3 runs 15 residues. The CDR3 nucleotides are TGCGCCAGCAGCACTAGCGGGAGAGGATACAATGAGCAGTTCTTC. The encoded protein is CASSTSGRGYNEQFF.

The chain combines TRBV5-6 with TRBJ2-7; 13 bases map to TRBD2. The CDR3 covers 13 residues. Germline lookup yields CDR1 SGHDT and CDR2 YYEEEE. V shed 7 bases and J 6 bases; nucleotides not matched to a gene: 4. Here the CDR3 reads CASGLAGVIEQYF. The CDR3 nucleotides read TGTGCCAGCGGACTAGCGGGAGTCATCGAGCAGTACTTC.

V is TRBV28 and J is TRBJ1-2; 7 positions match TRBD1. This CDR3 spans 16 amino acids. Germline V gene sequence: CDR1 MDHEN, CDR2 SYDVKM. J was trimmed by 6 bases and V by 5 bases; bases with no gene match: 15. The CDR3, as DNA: TGTGCCAGCAGTCCCCCTCGGAGGGGGCGCGGGGATGGCTACACCTTC. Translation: CASSPPRRGRGDGYTF.

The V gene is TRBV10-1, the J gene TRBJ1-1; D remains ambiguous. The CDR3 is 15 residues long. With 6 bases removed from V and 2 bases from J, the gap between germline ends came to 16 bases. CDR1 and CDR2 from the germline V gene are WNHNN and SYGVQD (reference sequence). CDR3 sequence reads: CASSASLTANTEAFF. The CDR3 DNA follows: TGCGCCAGCAGCGCCTCCCTGACTGCTAACACTGAAGCTTTCTTT.

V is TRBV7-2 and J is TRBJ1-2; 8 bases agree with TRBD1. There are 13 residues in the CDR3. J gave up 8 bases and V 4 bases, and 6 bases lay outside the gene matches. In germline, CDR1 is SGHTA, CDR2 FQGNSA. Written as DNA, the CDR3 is TGTGCCAGCAGCTCAGACAGGGGTAACGGCTACACCTTC. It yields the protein CASSSDRGNGYTF.

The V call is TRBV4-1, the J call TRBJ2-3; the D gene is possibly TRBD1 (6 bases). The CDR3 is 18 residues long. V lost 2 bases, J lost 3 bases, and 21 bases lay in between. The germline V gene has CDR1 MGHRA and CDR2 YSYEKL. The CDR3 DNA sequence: TGCGCCAGCAGCCAACGAAGTAGCGACCTAGGGGGAACAGATACGCAGTATTTT. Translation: CASSQRSSDLGGTDTQYF.

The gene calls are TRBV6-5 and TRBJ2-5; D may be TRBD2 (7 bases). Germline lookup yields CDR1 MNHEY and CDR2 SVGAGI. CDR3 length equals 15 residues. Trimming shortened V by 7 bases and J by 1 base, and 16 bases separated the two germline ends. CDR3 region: CASNRGAAAQETQYF. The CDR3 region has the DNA TGTGCCAGCAACCGGGGGGCAGCGGCCCAAGAGACCCAGTACTTC.

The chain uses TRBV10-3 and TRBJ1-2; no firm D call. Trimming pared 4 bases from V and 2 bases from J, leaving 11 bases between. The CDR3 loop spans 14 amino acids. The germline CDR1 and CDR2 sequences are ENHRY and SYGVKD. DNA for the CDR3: TGTGCCATCAGTGCCTCTACAGAAAACTATGGCTACACCTTC. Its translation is CAISASTENYGYTF.

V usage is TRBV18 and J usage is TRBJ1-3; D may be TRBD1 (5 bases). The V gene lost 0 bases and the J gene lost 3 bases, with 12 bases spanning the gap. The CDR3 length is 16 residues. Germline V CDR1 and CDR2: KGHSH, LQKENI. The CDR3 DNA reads TGTGCCAGCTCACCACCCTCTGCAGGGCTTGGAAACACCATATATTTT. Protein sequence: CASSPPSAGLGNTIYF.

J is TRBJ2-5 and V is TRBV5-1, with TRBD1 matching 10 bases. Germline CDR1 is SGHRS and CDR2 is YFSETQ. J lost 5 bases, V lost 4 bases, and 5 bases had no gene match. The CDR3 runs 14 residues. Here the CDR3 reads CASSRDRGRETQYF. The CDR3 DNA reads TGCGCCAGCAGCCGGGACAGGGGCAGGGAGACCCAGTACTTC.

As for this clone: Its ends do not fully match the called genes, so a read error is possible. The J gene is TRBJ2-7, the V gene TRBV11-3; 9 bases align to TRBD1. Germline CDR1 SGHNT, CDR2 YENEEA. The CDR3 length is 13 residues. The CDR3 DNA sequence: TGTGCCAGCAGCTTACTATCTCGGCGGGACAGGGTGTTC. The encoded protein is CASSLLSRRDRVF.

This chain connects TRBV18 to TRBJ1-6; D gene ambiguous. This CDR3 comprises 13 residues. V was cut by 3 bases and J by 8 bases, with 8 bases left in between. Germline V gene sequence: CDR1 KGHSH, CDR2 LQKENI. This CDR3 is CASSPATDSPLHF. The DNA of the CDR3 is TGTGCCAGCTCACCCGCAACTGATTCACCCCTCCACTTT. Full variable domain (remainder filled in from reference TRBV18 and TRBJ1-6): NAGVMQNPRHLVRRRGQEARLRCSPMKGHSHVYWYRQLPEEGLKFMVYLQKENIIDESGMPKERFSAEFPKEGPSILRIQQVVRGDSAAYFCASSPATDSPLHFGNGTRLTVT.

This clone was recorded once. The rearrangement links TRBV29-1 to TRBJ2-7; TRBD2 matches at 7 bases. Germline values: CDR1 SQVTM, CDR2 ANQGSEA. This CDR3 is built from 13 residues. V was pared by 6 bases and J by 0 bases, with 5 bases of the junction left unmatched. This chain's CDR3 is CSVGGRSSYEQYF. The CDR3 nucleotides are TGCAGCGTGGGAGGGCGGAGCTCCTACGAGCAGTACTTC.

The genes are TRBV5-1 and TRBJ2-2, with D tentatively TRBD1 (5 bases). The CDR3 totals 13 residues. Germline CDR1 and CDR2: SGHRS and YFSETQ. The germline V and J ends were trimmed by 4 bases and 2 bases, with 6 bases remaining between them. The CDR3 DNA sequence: TGCGCCAGCAGCAGGGGAAACACCGGGGAGCTGTTTTTT. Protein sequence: CASSRGNTGELFF. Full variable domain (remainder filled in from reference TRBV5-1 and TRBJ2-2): KAGVTQTPRYLIKTRGQQVTLSCSPISGHRSVSWYQQTPGQGLQFLFEYFSETQRNKGNFPGRFSGRQFSNSRSEMNVSTLELGDSALYLCASSRGNTGELFFGEGSRLTVL.